This entry describes one T cell receptor beta chain. These data originate in a study of T cell responses to AZD1222 COVID-19 vaccine. TCRdb keeps only in-frame clones here, not all; method: immunoSEQ multiplex PCR. The table lists about 130,000 clones, 89% of them singletons. Germline assignment: CDR1 SNHLY and CDR2 FYNNEI. Trimming cost V 8 bases and J 0 bases, with 8 bases left between them. The CDR3 has 12 residues. Sample: peripheral blood, taken on day 0 of AZD1222 vaccination. The V gene is TRBV2, the J gene TRBJ2-7; D unclear. This sequence was found in an adult in good health. The CDR3 region is CASLGSSYEQYF. The CDR3 nucleotides read TGTGCCAGCCTGGGAAGCTCCTACGAGCAGTACTTC.